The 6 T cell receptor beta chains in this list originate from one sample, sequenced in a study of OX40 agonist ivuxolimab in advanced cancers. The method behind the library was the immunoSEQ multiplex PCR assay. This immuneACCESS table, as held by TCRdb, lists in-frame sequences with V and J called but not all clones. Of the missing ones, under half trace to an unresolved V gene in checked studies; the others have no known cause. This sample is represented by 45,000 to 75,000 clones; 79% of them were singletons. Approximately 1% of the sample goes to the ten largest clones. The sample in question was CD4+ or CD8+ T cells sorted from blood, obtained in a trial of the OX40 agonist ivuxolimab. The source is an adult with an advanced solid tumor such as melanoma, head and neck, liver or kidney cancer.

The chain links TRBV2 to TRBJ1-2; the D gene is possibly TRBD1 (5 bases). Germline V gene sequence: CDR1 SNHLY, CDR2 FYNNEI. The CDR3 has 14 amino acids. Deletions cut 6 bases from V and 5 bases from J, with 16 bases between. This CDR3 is CASRGKGPSYGYTF. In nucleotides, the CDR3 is TGTGCCAGCAGGGGTAAGGGGCCCTCTTATGGCTACACCTTC.

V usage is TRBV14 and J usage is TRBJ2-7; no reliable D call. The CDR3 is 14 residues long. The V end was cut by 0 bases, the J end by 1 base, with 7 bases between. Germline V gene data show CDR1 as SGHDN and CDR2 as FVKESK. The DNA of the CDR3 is TGTGCCAGCAGCCAAGATTACCCATCCTACGAGCAGTACTTC. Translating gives CASSQDYPSYEQYF.

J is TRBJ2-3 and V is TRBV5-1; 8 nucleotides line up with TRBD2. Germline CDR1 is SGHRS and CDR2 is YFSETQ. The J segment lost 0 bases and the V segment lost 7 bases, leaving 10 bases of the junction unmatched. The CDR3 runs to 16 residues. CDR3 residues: CASSNVAGPSTDTQYF. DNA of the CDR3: TGCGCCAGCTCCAACGTAGCGGGGCCTAGCACAGATACGCAGTATTTT.

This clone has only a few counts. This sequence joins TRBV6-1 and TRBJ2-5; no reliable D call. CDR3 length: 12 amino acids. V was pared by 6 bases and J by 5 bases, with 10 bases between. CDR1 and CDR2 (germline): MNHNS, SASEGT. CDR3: CASRWAGETQYF. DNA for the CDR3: TGTGCCAGCAGGTGGGCCGGGGAGACCCAGTACTTC.

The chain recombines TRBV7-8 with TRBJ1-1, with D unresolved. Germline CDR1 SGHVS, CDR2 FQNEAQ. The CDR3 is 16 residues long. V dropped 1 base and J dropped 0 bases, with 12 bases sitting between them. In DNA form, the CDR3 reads TGTGCCAGCAGCTTAGACGGCGCGGGCATGAACACTGAAGCTTTCTTT. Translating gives CASSLDGAGMNTEAFF.

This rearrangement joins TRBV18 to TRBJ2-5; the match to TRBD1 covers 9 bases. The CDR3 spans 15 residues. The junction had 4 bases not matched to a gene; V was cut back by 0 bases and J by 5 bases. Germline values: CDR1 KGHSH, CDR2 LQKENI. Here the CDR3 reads CASSPPPGQGETQYF. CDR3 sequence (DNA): TGTGCCAGCTCACCACCTCCGGGACAGGGCGAGACCCAGTACTTC.